Below are 5 T cell receptor beta chains sequenced from a single sample in a study of PD-1 blockade in classical Hodgkin lymphoma. Indicated time point: cycle 4 day 1 (C4D1), after less than seven weeks of nivolumab. Each patient experienced a relapse that followed autologous stem cell transplantation, and brentuximab vedotin exposure varied. Sequenced by immunoSEQ multiplex PCR; TCRdb stores in-frame clones only, minus some. The repertoire holds approximately 20,000 clones, 75% to 85% seen once, with 22% in the top ten. Sequences were derived from peripheral blood mononuclear cells (PBMCs), sampled before the fourth cycle of nivolumab. These receptors were obtained from a human donor with classical Hodgkin lymphoma.

This clone turned up a few times. This chain connects TRBV28 to TRBJ1-2; possible D gene TRBD1, 6 bases. The CDR3 length is 15 residues. Germline V gene data show CDR1 as MDHEN and CDR2 as SYDVKM. Trimming removed 1 base from V and 5 bases from J, with 14 bases in between. CDR3 DNA: TGTGCCAGCAGTTTATCAGGGGTAGTAGGATATGGCTACACCTTC. It yields the protein CASSLSGVVGYGYTF.

This chain links TRBV30 with TRBJ2-2; no clear D gene. The V end was cut by 5 bases, the J end by 6 bases, with 7 bases between. CDR3 size: 11 residues. CDR1 is GTSNPN, CDR2 SVGIG, per germline (reference sequence). The CDR3: CAWRRAGELFF. As DNA, the CDR3 is TGTGCCTGGCGAAGAGCCGGGGAGCTGTTTTTT.

The genes are TRBV5-1 and TRBJ1-1; D is unresolved. Germline V gene data show CDR1 as SGHRS and CDR2 as YFSETQ. The V end lost 3 bases, the J end lost 0 bases, and 6 bases lay between the germline ends. CDR3 length: 13 residues. The CDR3 spells CASSSQLNTEAFF. Written as DNA, the CDR3 is TGCGCCAGCAGCTCGCAGCTGAACACTGAAGCTTTCTTT.

The chain couples TRBV5-1 to TRBJ2-5, with D possibly called TRBD1 or TRBD2 (5 bases each). This CDR3 is 14 amino acids long. CDR1 is SGHRS and CDR2 is YFSETQ in the germline V gene. V lost 2 bases to trimming and J lost 4 bases, with 12 bases between them. CDR3 bases: TGCGCCAGCAGCTTCGGGGCAGGGAGAGAGACCCAGTACTTC. It specifies CASSFGAGRETQYF.

V and J are TRBV5-8 and TRBJ1-2; the D gene is possibly TRBD1 (6 bases). The CDR3 runs to 15 residues. Germline CDR1 SGHTS, CDR2 YDEGEE. Trimming took off 2 bases at V and 1 base at J, with 12 bases between the two ends. Here the CDR3 reads CASSFDGGNNYGYTF. CDR3 nucleotides: TGTGCCAGCAGCTTTGACGGGGGCAATAACTATGGCTACACCTTC.